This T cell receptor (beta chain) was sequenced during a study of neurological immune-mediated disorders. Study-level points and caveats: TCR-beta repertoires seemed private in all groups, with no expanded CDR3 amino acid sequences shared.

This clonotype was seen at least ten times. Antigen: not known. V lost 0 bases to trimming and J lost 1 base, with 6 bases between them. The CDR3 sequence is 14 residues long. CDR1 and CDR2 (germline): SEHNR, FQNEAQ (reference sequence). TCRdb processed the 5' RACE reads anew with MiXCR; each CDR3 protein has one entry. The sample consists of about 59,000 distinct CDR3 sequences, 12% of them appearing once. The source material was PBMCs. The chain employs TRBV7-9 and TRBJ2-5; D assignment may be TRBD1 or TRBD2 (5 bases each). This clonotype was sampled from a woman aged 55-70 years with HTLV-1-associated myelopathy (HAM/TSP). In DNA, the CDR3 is TGTGCCAGCAGCTTAGCGGGGGTCCAAGAGACCCAGTACTTC. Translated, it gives CASSLAGVQETQYF.